Each of the 23 T cell receptor beta chains below was sequenced from the same sample in a study of T cells in Graves' hyperthyroidism and ophthalmopathy. There were TCR beta CDR3 regions amplified from RNA transcripts. RT-PCR in the first round (using the HTBI primer set) targeted the TCR CDR3. Via MiXCR, TCRdb re-called the multiplex PCR reads, giving one row per CDR3 protein. The table has approximately 690,000 distinct CDR3 sequences, about 14% seen once. Sequenced: blood. All receptors come from a woman in her 50s with Graves' ophthalmopathy.

This clonotype came up a few times. The chain couples TRBV6-1 to TRBJ2-6, with 8 bases lining up with TRBD1. The CDR3 has 17 residues. V lost 5 bases, J lost 0 bases, and 6 bases stayed unmatched. Germline values: CDR1 MNHNS, CDR2 SASEGT. The CDR3 DNA reads as TGTGCCAGCAGTATACGGGACAGGTCCTCTGGGGCCAACGTCCTGACTTTC. Amino acid sequence: CASSIRDRSSGANVLTF.

This clonotype has more than one count but fewer than ten. The rearrangement links TRBV20-1 to TRBJ2-7, with 9 positions matching TRBD2. The CDR3 has 13 amino acids. The germline gives CDR1 DFQATT, CDR2 SNEGSKA (reference sequence). Trimming cost V 7 bases and J 2 bases; bases outside gene matches: 6. The CDR3: CSGRLAVAYEQYF. The CDR3, as DNA: TGCAGTGGTCGACTAGCGGTAGCCTACGAGCAGTACTTC.

This clonotype occurred many times. V is TRBV29-1 and J is TRBJ2-3; possibly TRBD2 for D (6 bases). V was cut by 6 bases and J by 6 bases, with 10 bases left in between. Germline CDR1 SQVTM, CDR2 ANQGSEA. This CDR3 comprises 11 residues. The CDR3 spells CSVRGMDTQYF. For the CDR3, the DNA is TGCAGCGTCCGGGGGATGGATACGCAGTATTTT.

This clonotype was seen repeatedly, ten times or more. This chain uses TRBV12-5 with TRBJ1-2; D unresolved. Trimming stripped 6 bases from V and 5 bases from J, with 16 bases between. The CDR3 has 14 residues. The germline gives CDR1 LGHNT, CDR2 FRNRAP. CDR3 nucleotide sequence: TGTGCTAGTGGCCCCATCGGGGTGTCGTATGGCTACACCTTC. It is translated as CASGPIGVSYGYTF.

Concerning this clonotype itself: This may be a read error, as it is one base from a much larger clone. V and J are TRBV2 and TRBJ2-1, with D perhaps TRBD2 (7 bases). The CDR3 has 14 residues. With 7 bases removed from V and 5 bases from J, the gap between germline ends came to 15 bases. In germline, CDR1 is SNHLY, CDR2 FYNNEI. CDR3 region: CASIDGGLDNEQFF. The DNA for the CDR3 is TGTGCCAGCATCGACGGGGGGCTCGACAATGAGCAGTTCTTC.

In this sample, this clonotype turned up many times. The chain uses TRBV28 and TRBJ2-6, with 7 bases lining up with TRBD1. The CDR3 is made up of 16 amino acids. J lost 0 bases, V lost 4 bases, and 3 bases had no gene match. CDR1 is MDHEN and CDR2 is SYDVKM in the germline V gene. CDR3 amino acids: CASSSTGLSGANVLTF. Here the CDR3 DNA reads TGTGCCAGCAGTTCGACAGGGCTCTCTGGGGCCAACGTCCTGACTTTC.

This clonotype showed up many times. The chain has TRBV3-1 and TRBJ2-3; D perhaps matches TRBD2 (7 bases). The length of the CDR3 is 16 residues. V lost 0 bases and J lost 2, with 12 bases in between. The germline CDR1 and CDR2 sequences are LGHDT and YNNKEL (reference sequence). CDR3 residues: CASSQDQGTNTDTQYF. CDR3 bases: TGTGCCAGCAGCCAAGATCAGGGGACTAACACAGATACGCAGTATTTT.

This clonotype was seen only a few times. The chain combines TRBV10-3 with TRBJ1-5, with 12 bases identical to TRBD1. The germline gives CDR1 ENHRY, CDR2 SYGVKD. V lost 4 bases and J lost 7; bases outside the gene matches: 5. The CDR3 sequence is 15 residues long. DNA of the CDR3: TGTGCCATCAGTGGGGGACAGGGGGCCGGCCAGCCCCAGCATTTT. Its translation is CAISGGQGAGQPQHF.

This clonotype was seen repeatedly, ten times or more. The chain joins TRBV7-2 to TRBJ1-2; D uncertain. Trimming left V 2 bases short and J 7 bases short, with 17 bases between. Per germline, CDR1 SGHTA and CDR2 FQGNSA. This CDR3 is 15 amino acids long. The CDR3 here is CASSLILRTSSGYTF. In nucleotides, the CDR3 is TGTGCCAGCAGCTTAATTCTCCGGACCTCGAGTGGCTACACCTTC.

This clonotype has at least ten counts. This chain uses TRBV7-8 with TRBJ2-1; 10 nucleotides agree with TRBD2. In germline, CDR1 is SGHVS, CDR2 FQNEAQ. This CDR3 comprises 17 residues. V dropped 5 bases and J dropped 8; count of bases not matched to a gene: 15. In nucleotides, the CDR3 is TGTGCCAGCAGCCCTCGGGCTAGCGGGAGATTGGTCGATGAGCAGTTCTTC. As protein: CASSPRASGRLVDEQFF.

The J gene is TRBJ1-6, the V gene TRBV25-1, with TRBD1 as a possible D gene (5 bases). CDR1 is MGHDK, CDR2 SYGVNS, per germline. The CDR3 spans 15 residues. The V gene lost 4 bases and the J gene lost 10 bases, with 17 bases spanning the gap. Here the CDR3 reads CASSVDRDYRSPLHF. The DNA for the CDR3 is TGTGCCAGCAGTGTAGACCGGGACTACAGGTCACCCCTCCACTTT.

This clonotype was seen ten or more times. The chain employs TRBV4-1 and TRBJ2-7, with D perhaps matching TRBD2 (5 bases). Germline V gene data show CDR1 as MGHRA and CDR2 as YSYEKL. V gave up 1 base and J gave up 3 bases, with 10 bases separating them. The CDR3 is 14 amino acids. Here the CDR3 DNA reads TGCGCCAGCAGCCAAGCATCTAGCAGCTACGAGCAGTACTTC. It translates to CASSQASSSYEQYF.

On this clonotype: One junction end disagrees with the germline gene, perhaps due to a read error. V gene TRBV7-9 combines with J gene TRBJ2-1; D might be TRBD1 (5 bases). Germline V gene lookup returns CDR1 SEHNR and CDR2 FQNEAQ (reference sequence). The CDR3 is 16 residues long. The CDR3 is CASSLAGKTENNKQFF. The CDR3 bases are TGTGCCAGCAGCTTAGCGGGAAAGACAGAAAACAATAAGCAGTTCTTC.

The rearrangement links TRBV20-1 to TRBJ2-1; 12 bases agree with TRBD2. The trim removed 1 base at V and 10 bases at J, leaving 14 bases unmatched. CDR1 and CDR2 from the germline V gene are DFQATT and SNEGSKA (reference sequence). This CDR3 region has 17 residues. The CDR3: CSARAGLLAGGPSEQFF. The CDR3 DNA sequence: TGCAGTGCTAGAGCAGGGCTGCTAGCGGGAGGGCCCAGCGAGCAGTTCTTC.

Concerning this clonotype itself: This clone may be a read error of a much larger clone one base away. CDR3: CASSLTLSGQPQHF. CDR3 nucleotides: TGTGCCAGCAGCTTAACCCTCAGCGGTCAGCCCCAGCATTTT. The rearrangement joins TRBV7-2 to TRBJ1-5; D is undetermined. The CDR3 is 14 residues long. Germline V gene sequence: CDR1 SGHTA, CDR2 FQGNSA. V was shortened by 2 bases and J by 6 bases, with 11 bases between the two germline ends.

This clonotype was picked up a small number of times. The CDR3 protein is CATSDLRETQYF. The CDR3 DNA is TGTGCCACCAGTGATTTGCGTGAGACCCAGTACTTC. The chain is built from TRBV24-1 and TRBJ2-5; unclear D gene. V lost 0 bases and J lost 5, with 3 bases in between. The CDR3 covers 12 residues. In germline, CDR1 is KGHDR, CDR2 SFDVKD.

This clonotype has just a few counts. The chain joins TRBV24-1 to TRBJ2-7; the D call may be TRBD1 or TRBD2 (6 bases each). Germline-derived CDR1 and CDR2 are KGHDR and SFDVKD. The CDR3 runs to 17 residues. V shed 4 bases and J shed 6 bases, with 24 bases lying between them. CDR3 sequence: CATSDSYFDRWGVEQYF. CDR3 nucleotides: TGTGCCACCAGTGACTCTTATTTCGACAGGTGGGGGGTCGAGCAGTACTTC.

The genes are TRBV14 and TRBJ2-3; unclear D gene. This CDR3 contains 13 residues. Germline V lookup: CDR1 SGHDN, CDR2 FVKESK. V dropped 1 base and J dropped 6 bases, with 8 bases sitting between them. The CDR3 DNA is TGTGCCAGCAGCCAAGCCACTTTCGATACGCAGTATTTT. It specifies CASSQATFDTQYF.

This clonotype was seen only a few times. Just one base apart from a much larger clone, this may be a read error. The chain combines TRBV7-2 with TRBJ2-3; 10 bases align to TRBD2. Trimming at V came to 4 bases and at J to 5 bases, leaving 6 bases not matched to a gene. Germline loops: CDR1 SGHTA, CDR2 FQGNSA. The CDR3 totals 15 residues. The DNA of the CDR3 is TGTGCCAGCAGCTCCCGGACTAGCGGCATAGATACGCAGTATTTT. Its protein product is CASSSRTSGIDTQYF.

There are many counts of this clonotype. V gene TRBV7-2 combines with J gene TRBJ2-7; 9 bases are shared with TRBD2. Germline-derived CDR1 and CDR2 are SGHTA and FQGNSA. The CDR3 sequence is 15 residues long. After removal of 6 bases from V and 2 bases from J, the junction contained 8 bases not matched to a gene. CDR3 in amino acids: CASRSLAGTPYEQYF. Here the CDR3 DNA reads TGTGCCAGCAGGTCCCTAGCGGGGACCCCCTACGAGCAGTACTTC.

The genes are TRBV20-1 and TRBJ1-3; unclear D gene. The length of the CDR3 is 14 residues. Germline assignment: CDR1 DFQATT and CDR2 SNEGSKA (reference sequence). The ends were cut back, 3 bases at V and 0 bases at J, with 9 bases in the middle. CDR3 amino acids: CSARDVRSGNTIYF. In DNA form, the CDR3 reads TGCAGTGCTAGGGACGTCCGCTCTGGAAACACCATATATTTT.

The rearrangement joins TRBV11-1 to TRBJ2-2; 7 nucleotides align to TRBD2. Germline CDR1 SGHAT, CDR2 FQDESV (reference sequence). The V gene end was trimmed by 1 base and the J gene end by 2 bases; junction bases not matched to a gene: 13. The CDR3 length is 19 residues. CDR3 sequence reads: CASSLGLASGSLNTGELFF. CDR3 bases: TGTGCCAGCAGCTTAGGGCTGGCTAGCGGTAGTCTAAACACCGGGGAGCTGTTTTTT.

This clonotype occurred many times. CDR3 bases: TGTGCCAGCAGCGTGGTAATGACAGAGTACGAGCAGTACTTC. The encoded protein is CASSVVMTEYEQYF. The V and J genes are TRBV5-5 and TRBJ2-7; possibly TRBD1 for D (5 bases). V was shortened by 4 bases and J by 4 bases, with 15 bases between the two germline ends. This CDR3 is 14 amino acids long. CDR1 SGHKS and CDR2 YYEKEE come from the germline V gene (reference sequence).